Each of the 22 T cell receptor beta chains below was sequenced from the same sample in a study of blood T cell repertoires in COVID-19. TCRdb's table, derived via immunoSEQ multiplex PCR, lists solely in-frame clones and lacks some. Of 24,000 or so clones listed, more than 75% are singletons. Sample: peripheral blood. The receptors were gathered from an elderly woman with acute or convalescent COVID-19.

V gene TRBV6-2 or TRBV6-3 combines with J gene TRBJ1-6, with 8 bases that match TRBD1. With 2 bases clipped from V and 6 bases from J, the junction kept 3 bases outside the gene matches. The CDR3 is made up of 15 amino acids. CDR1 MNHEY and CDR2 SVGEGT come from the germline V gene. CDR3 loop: CASSYGDRLNSPLHF. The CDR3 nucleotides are TGTGCCAGCAGTTACGGGGACAGGCTTAATTCACCCCTCCACTTT.

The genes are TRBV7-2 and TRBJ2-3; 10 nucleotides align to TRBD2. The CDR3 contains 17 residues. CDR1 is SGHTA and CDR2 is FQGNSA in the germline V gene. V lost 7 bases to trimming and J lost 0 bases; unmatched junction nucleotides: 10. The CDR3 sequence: CASTLFLAGASTDTQYF. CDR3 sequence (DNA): TGTGCCAGCACCCTTTTCCTAGCGGGGGCCAGCACAGATACGCAGTATTTT.

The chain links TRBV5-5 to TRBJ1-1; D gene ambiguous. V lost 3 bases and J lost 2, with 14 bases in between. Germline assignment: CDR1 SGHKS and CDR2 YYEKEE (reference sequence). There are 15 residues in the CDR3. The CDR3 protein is CASSYQNNQNTEAFF. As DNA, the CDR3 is TGTGCCAGCAGCTACCAGAACAATCAAAACACTGAAGCTTTCTTT.

Here the CDR3 DNA reads TGCGCCAGCAGCCCGGGACAGGGGATGTACGATGAGCAGTTCTTC. It is translated as CASSPGQGMYDEQFF. The J gene is TRBJ2-1, the V gene TRBV5-1, with 10 bases matching TRBD1. Germline V gene data show CDR1 as SGHRS and CDR2 as YFSETQ. The CDR3 contains 15 residues. The V segment lost 4 bases and the J segment 8 bases; nucleotides outside the gene matches: 9.

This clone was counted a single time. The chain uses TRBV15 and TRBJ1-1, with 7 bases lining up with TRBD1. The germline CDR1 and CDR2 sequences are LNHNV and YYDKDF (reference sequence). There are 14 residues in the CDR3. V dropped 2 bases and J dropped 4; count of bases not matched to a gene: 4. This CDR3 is CATSRRGQVTEAFF. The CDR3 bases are TGTGCCACCAGCAGAAGGGGGCAGGTCACTGAAGCTTTCTTT.

The CDR3 loop reads CASSVGGTSGTDTQYF. CDR3 in DNA: TGTGCCAGCAGCGTAGGGGGGACTAGCGGCACAGATACGCAGTATTTT. The V gene is TRBV9, the J gene TRBJ2-3, with 10 bases identical to TRBD2. The germline V gene encodes CDR1 SGDLS and CDR2 YYNGEE. V trimming: 0 bases; J trimming: 1 base; junction bases outside the gene matches: 2. CDR3 size: 16 residues.

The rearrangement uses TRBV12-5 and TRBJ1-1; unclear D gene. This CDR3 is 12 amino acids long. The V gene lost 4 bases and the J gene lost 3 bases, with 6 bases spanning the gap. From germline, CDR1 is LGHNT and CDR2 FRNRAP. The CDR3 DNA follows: TGTGCTAGTGGTTCGCAGTACACTGAAGCTTTCTTT. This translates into CASGSQYTEAFF. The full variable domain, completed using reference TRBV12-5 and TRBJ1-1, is DARVTQTPRHKVTEMGQEVTMRCQPILGHNTVFWYRQTMMQGLELLAYFRNRAPLDDSGMPKDRFSAEMPDATLATLKIQPSEPRDSAVYFCASGSQYTEAFFGQGTRLTVV.

The CDR3 loop is CASSQDVGTVRVGTQYF. CDR3 bases: TGTGCCAGCAGCCAAGATGTCGGGACAGTAAGGGTTGGGACCCAGTACTTC. V gene TRBV3-1 (or the pseudogene TRBV3-2) combines with J gene TRBJ2-5, with 7 nucleotides matching TRBD1. Per the germline V gene, CDR1 is LGHDT and CDR2 is YNNKEL (reference sequence). V gave up 0 bases and J gave up 7 bases; unmatched junction bases: 14. The CDR3 is made up of 17 amino acids.

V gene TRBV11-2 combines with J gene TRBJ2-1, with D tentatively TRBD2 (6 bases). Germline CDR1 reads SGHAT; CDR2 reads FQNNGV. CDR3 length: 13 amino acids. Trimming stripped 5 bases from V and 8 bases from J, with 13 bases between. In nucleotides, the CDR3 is TGTGCCAGCAGCATCAGACTAGTCGATGAGCAGTTCTTC. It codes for CASSIRLVDEQFF.

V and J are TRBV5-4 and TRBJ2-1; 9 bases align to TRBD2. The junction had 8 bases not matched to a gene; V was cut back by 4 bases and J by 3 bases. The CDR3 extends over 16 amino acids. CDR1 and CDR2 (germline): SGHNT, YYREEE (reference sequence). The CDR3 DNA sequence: TGTGCCAGCAGCCCTATCAGCGGGAGGCACTACAATGAGCAGTTCTTC. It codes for CASSPISGRHYNEQFF.

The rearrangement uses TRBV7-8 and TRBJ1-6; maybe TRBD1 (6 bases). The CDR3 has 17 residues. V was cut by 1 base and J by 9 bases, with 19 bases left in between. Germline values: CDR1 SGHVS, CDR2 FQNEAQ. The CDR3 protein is CASSLERQAQRGSPLHF. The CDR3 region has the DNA TGTGCCAGCAGCTTAGAGAGACAGGCCCAACGGGGTTCACCCCTCCACTTT.

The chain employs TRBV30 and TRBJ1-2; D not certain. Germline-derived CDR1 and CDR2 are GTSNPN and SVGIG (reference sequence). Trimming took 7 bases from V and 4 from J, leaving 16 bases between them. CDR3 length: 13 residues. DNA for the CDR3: TGTGCCTCAAAGGTTGGGGAGGGCTATGGCTACACCTTC. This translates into CASKVGEGYGYTF.

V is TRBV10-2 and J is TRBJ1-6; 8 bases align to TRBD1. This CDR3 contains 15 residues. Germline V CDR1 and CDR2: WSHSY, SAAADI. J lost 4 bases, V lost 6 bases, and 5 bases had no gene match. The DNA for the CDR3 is TGCGCCAGCAGATCAGGGGGCTTATATAATTCACCCCTCCACTTT. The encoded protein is CASRSGGLYNSPLHF.

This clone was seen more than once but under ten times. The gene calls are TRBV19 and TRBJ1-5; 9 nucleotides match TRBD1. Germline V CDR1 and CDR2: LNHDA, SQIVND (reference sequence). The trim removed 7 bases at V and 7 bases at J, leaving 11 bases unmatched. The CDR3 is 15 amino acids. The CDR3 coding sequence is TGTGCCAGTACCTTGGACAGGGGTTTGGACCAGCCCCAGCATTTT. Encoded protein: CASTLDRGLDQPQHF.

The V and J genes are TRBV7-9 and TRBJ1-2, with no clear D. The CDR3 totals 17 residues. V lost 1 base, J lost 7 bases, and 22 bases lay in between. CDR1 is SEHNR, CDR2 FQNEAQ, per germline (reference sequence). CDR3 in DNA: TGTGCCAGCAGCTTAGTCACGGCAGGTAGCCGAGCGGGTGGCTACACCTTC. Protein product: CASSLVTAGSRAGGYTF.

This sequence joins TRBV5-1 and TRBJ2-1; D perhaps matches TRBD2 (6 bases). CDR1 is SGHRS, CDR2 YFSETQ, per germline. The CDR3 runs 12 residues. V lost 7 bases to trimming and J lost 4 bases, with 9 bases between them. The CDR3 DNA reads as TGCGCCAGCCGGGACTCGTACAATGAGCAGTTCTTC. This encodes CASRDSYNEQFF.

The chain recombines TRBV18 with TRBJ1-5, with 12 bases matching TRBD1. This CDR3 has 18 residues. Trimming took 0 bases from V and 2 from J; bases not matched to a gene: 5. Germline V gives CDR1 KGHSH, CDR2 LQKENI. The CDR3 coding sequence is TGTGCCAGCTCACCACCGGGACAGGGGGCGATCGGCAATCAGCCCCAGCATTTT. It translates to CASSPPGQGAIGNQPQHF.

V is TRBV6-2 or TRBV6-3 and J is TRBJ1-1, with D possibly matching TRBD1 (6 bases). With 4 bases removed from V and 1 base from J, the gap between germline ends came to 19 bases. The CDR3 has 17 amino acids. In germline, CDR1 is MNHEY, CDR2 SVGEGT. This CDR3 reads CASSSQGPGGGNTEAFF. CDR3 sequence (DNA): TGTGCCAGCAGTTCCCAGGGGCCAGGAGGCGGGAACACTGAAGCTTTCTTT.

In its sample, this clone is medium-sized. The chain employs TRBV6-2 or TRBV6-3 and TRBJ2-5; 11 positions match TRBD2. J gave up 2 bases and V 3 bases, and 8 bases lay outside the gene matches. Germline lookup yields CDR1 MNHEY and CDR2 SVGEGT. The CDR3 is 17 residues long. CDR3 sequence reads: CASSYGSGGAWQETQYF. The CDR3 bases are TGTGCCAGCAGTTATGGTAGCGGGGGGGCCTGGCAAGAGACCCAGTACTTC.

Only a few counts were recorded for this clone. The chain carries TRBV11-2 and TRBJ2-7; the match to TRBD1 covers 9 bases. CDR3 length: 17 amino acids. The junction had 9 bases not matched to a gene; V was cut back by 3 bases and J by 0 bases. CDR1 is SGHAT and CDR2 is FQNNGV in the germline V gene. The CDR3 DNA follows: TGTGCCAGCAGCTTCCACGGCGGACAGGGGAGCTCCTACGAGCAGTACTTC. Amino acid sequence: CASSFHGGQGSSYEQYF.

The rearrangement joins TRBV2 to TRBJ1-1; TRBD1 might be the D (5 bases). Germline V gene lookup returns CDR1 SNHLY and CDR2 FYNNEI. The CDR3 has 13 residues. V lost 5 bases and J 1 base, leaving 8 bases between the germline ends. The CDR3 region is CASSFDRNTEAFF. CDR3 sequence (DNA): TGTGCCAGCAGTTTCGACAGGAACACTGAAGCTTTCTTT.

The chain's CDR3 is CASSSHDREWDNSPLHF. CDR3 nucleotides: TGTGCCAGTAGTTCCCACGACAGGGAATGGGATAATTCACCCCTCCACTTT. The chain employs TRBV19 and TRBJ1-6, with 7 bases identical to TRBD1. The V gene's germline CDR1 is LNHDA and CDR2 SQIVND (reference sequence). V was pared by 5 bases and J by 5 bases, with 12 bases of the junction left unmatched. The CDR3 has 17 amino acids.